This T cell receptor (beta chain) was sequenced in a study of CD8 T cells in ankylosing spondylitis. Germline loops: CDR1 SGHRS, CDR2 YFSETQ. Trimming took 5 bases from V and 1 from J; bases not matched to a gene: 4. The CDR3 has 14 amino acids. Study-level points and caveats: Reportedly, significant enrichment of disease-linked clones occurred in matched ankylosing spondylitis synovial fluid.

As to this clonotype: Its specificity is unknown.

TCRdb re-called the 5' RACE reads through MiXCR, storing one row per CDR3 protein. The repertoire holds some 220,000 distinct CDR3 sequences, with over 9.5% as singletons. This TCR came from a male donor with ankylosing spondylitis or in good health (not recorded which). V usage is TRBV5-1 and J usage is TRBJ2-5; 8 nucleotides match TRBD2. Sequenced material: blood, either unsorted or a sorted T cell fraction (not recorded which). CDR3 sequence: CASRVAGGQETQYF. In DNA, the CDR3 is TGCGCCAGCAGGGTCGCGGGGGGCCAAGAGACCCAGTACTTC.